This T cell receptor beta chain was identified in a study of T cell changes during pregnancy in multiple sclerosis. The protocol was immunoSEQ multiplex PCR, while the TCRdb copy is restricted to in-frame clones and leaves out a portion. The data show some 35,000 clones, with 89% seen just once and 0.75% to 0.95% held by the top ten. Unmatched junction bases numbered 9, after V lost 5 bases and J lost 6 bases. Per the germline V gene, CDR1 is MNHEY and CDR2 is SVGAGI. The CDR3 extends over 15 amino acids. This chain links TRBV6-5 with TRBJ2-3; 9 bases are a match to TRBD2. The sample consisted of CD4+ T cells from peripheral blood mononuclear cells, taken after pregnancy. This clonotype was obtained from a female donor in good health, enrolled as a control in a pregnancy study. CDR3 DNA: TGTGCCAGCAGTAAACTAGCGGGTGGTAGGGATACGCAGTATTTT. It is translated as CASSKLAGGRDTQYF.